This TCR beta chain was recorded in a study of beta chain features in type 1 diabetes. Study observations and caveats: Across patients, naive, central memory and Treg TCRB repertoires exhibited apparently greater similarity than was observed across healthy donors.

The CDR3 totals 13 residues. Germline V gene data show CDR1 as LNHDA and CDR2 as SQIVND (reference sequence). Between the trimmed V and J ends, which lost 5 bases and 4 bases, there was a span of 9 bases. This clone appeared a few times. Its antigen is as yet unknown. All of the isolated RNA was reverse transcribed, so expressed TCRB transcripts were sequenced. This table comes from immunoSEQ multiplex PCR, and its TCRdb copy is limited to in-frame clones, with some not included. The table lists about 210,000 clones, roughly a tenth of them singletons. Per donor, one heparinised blood draw averaged roughly 120 mL.

The chain employs TRBV19 and TRBJ2-1; no clear D. The sequence derives from a man between 18 and 35 years old in good health. Material: central memory CD4+ T cells from blood. The CDR3 DNA sequence: TGTGCCAGTAGTCACGGATATTACAATGAGCAGTTCTTC. Translated, it gives CASSHGYYNEQFF. The full variable domain, rest sourced from reference TRBV19 and TRBJ2-1, is DGGITQSPKYLFRKEGQNVTLSCEQNLNHDAMYWYRQDPGQGLRLIYYSQIVNDFQKGDIAEGYSVSREKKESFPLTVTSAQKNPTAFYLCASSHGYYNEQFFGPGTRLTVL.